This TCR beta chain was sequenced during a study of cytomegalovirus exposure and HLA in healthy donors. The sample holds one count of this clone. 13 Jbeta primers and 60 Vbeta primers were used for the PCR. Some clones are missing from TCRdb's copy, which holds only in-frame ones; the method was immunoSEQ multiplex PCR. The sample lists 150,000 to 200,000 clones; 84% were seen once. This CDR3 contains 17 residues. With 4 bases clipped from V and 0 bases from J, the junction kept 3 bases outside the gene matches. Germline V gene data show CDR1 as SGHNT and CDR2 as YYREEE (reference sequence). This receptor was taken from a boy under 10 years old in good health and CMV-seronegative. Sequencing was done on a sample of PBMCs. The chain combines TRBV5-4 with TRBJ2-2; 13 bases line up with TRBD2. CDR3 sequence: CASSPGTSGTNTGELFF. CDR3 bases: TGTGCCAGCAGCCCAGGGACTAGCGGGACGAACACCGGGGAGCTGTTTTTT.